The next 18 T cell receptor beta chains were all read from a single sample in a study of blood T cell repertoires in COVID-19. The protocol was immunoSEQ multiplex PCR, while the TCRdb copy is restricted to in-frame clones and leaves out a portion. The sample has over 200,000 clones; roughly 92% are singletons. The sample was peripheral blood. The source of these receptors is a man aged 60-69 years with COVID-19, enrolled during active disease.

In this sample, this clone turned up a few times. V gene TRBV19 combines with J gene TRBJ1-1, with 9 bases aligning to TRBD1. With 3 bases clipped from V and 4 bases from J, the junction kept 12 bases outside the gene matches. Germline V gene data show CDR1 as LNHDA and CDR2 as SQIVND (reference sequence). This CDR3 region has 17 residues. The CDR3 DNA reads as TGTGCCAGTAGTATGGTGGGGAACAGGGGGCAGGGCACTGAAGCTTTCTTT. As protein: CASSMVGNRGQGTEAFF.

The rearrangement uses TRBV18 and TRBJ2-2, with a possible D match to TRBD2 (5 bases). CDR3 size: 17 residues. V lost 3 bases and J 1 base, leaving 15 bases between the germline ends. The germline V gene has CDR1 KGHSH and CDR2 LQKENI. CDR3 region: CASSPLLMEENTGELFF. For the CDR3, the DNA is TGTGCCAGCTCACCCCTTTTAATGGAGGAGAACACCGGGGAGCTGTTTTTT.

The rearrangement uses TRBV28 and TRBJ2-5; 12 bases map to TRBD2. With V trimmed by 6 bases and J by 6 bases, 8 bases remained unmatched. Germline V CDR1 and CDR2: MDHEN, SYDVKM. The CDR3 sequence is 15 residues long. CDR3 in amino acids: CASRQRTSGIKTQYF. The CDR3 bases are TGTGCCAGCAGACAAAGGACTAGCGGGATAAAGACCCAGTACTTC.

This clone occurred a few times. This chain uses TRBV28 with TRBJ2-2; 8 bases are shared with TRBD2. The germline CDR1 and CDR2 sequences are MDHEN and SYDVKM. The trim removed 3 bases at V and 4 bases at J, leaving 13 bases unmatched. There are 18 residues in the CDR3. CDR3 coding DNA: TGTGCCAGCAGTTTGCGGAGGGGCGTAGCGGGACCCACCGGGGAGCTGTTTTTT. Its protein is CASSLRRGVAGPTGELFF.

The gene calls are TRBV7-9 and TRBJ1-5, with unresolved D. The germline V gene encodes CDR1 SEHNR and CDR2 FQNEAQ (reference sequence). Deletions cut 0 bases from V and 7 bases from J, with 7 bases between. The CDR3 spans 13 residues. CDR3 nucleotide sequence: TGTGCCAGCAGCTTAGCAGGGAGCCAGCCCCAGCATTTT. Translation gives CASSLAGSQPQHF.

The chain has TRBV5-4 and TRBJ2-1; the D gene is possibly TRBD2 (5 bases). Germline loops: CDR1 SGHNT, CDR2 YYREEE (reference sequence). Trimming left V 4 bases short and J 5 bases short, with 7 bases between. This CDR3 is 12 amino acids long. The CDR3 here is CASSTGNNEQFF. CDR3 sequence (DNA): TGTGCCAGCAGCACGGGGAACAATGAGCAGTTCTTC.

The chain carries TRBV5-1 and TRBJ2-7; TRBD2 agrees at 8 bases. After removal of 0 bases from V and 2 bases from J, the junction contained 7 bases not matched to a gene. CDR3 length: 16 amino acids. Germline-derived CDR1 and CDR2 are SGHRS and YFSETQ. The CDR3 DNA reads TGCGCCAGCAGCTTGGACTCCGGGACTAGTACCTACGAGCAGTACTTC. Its protein product is CASSLDSGTSTYEQYF.

The V gene is TRBV6-1, the J gene TRBJ1-2; the D gene is possibly TRBD1 (6 bases). The CDR3 totals 18 residues. Germline-derived CDR1 and CDR2 are MNHNS and SASEGT. Trimming shortened V by 2 bases and J by 0 bases, and 19 bases separated the two germline ends. CDR3 coding DNA: TGTGCCAGCAGTGAAATTCGGTCAGGGGCCTCAGCTAACTATGGCTACACCTTC. Amino acid sequence: CASSEIRSGASANYGYTF.

The gene calls are TRBV9 and TRBJ2-7; D remains ambiguous. The CDR3 runs to 12 residues. CDR1 SGDLS and CDR2 YYNGEE come from the germline V gene. Deletions cut 4 bases from V and 5 bases from J, with 10 bases between. The CDR3 reads CASSPGADEQYF. The CDR3 DNA follows: TGTGCCAGCAGCCCCGGAGCCGACGAGCAGTACTTC.

V gene TRBV28 combines with J gene TRBJ2-2, with 10 bases that match TRBD2. This CDR3 comprises 16 residues. Per germline, CDR1 MDHEN and CDR2 SYDVKM. The junction had 6 bases not matched to a gene; V was cut back by 5 bases and J by 3 bases. The CDR3 is CASSTPLAGDTGELFF. The CDR3 DNA is TGTGCCAGCAGTACGCCCCTAGCGGGAGACACCGGGGAGCTGTTTTTT.

This rearrangement joins TRBV3-1 (or the pseudogene TRBV3-2) to TRBJ2-6; D gene uncertain. The V gene lost 1 base and the J gene lost 1 base, with 2 bases spanning the gap. Germline V gives CDR1 LGHDT, CDR2 YNNKEL (reference sequence). CDR3 length equals 14 residues. CDR3 nucleotides: TGTGCCAGCAGCCAAGCGTCTGGGGCCAACGTCCTGACTTTC. As protein: CASSQASGANVLTF.

The chain combines TRBV10-3 with TRBJ2-2; D not resolved. Trimming removed 7 bases at V and 0 bases at J, with 9 bases between. CDR3 length: 14 residues. The germline gives CDR1 ENHRY, CDR2 SYGVKD. The CDR3 DNA reads TGTGCCATCACCGCCTATCCGAACACCGGGGAGCTGTTTTTT. Protein: CAITAYPNTGELFF.

The chain recombines TRBV19 with TRBJ2-3, with 10 bases that match TRBD2. V was pared by 3 bases and J by 0 bases, with 3 bases of the junction left unmatched. CDR3 length: 16 residues. Looked up from germline, CDR1 is LNHDA and CDR2 is SQIVND (reference sequence). CDR3 sequence: CASSIKAGGSTDTQYF. CDR3 coding DNA: TGTGCCAGTAGTATTAAAGCGGGGGGGAGCACAGATACGCAGTATTTT.

The rearrangement uses TRBV19 and TRBJ1-2; 7 bases line up with TRBD1. The CDR3 is 15 residues long. The V segment lost 4 bases and the J segment 1 base; nucleotides outside the gene matches: 6. Looked up from germline, CDR1 is LNHDA and CDR2 is SQIVND (reference sequence). This CDR3 reads CASSTGDSLNYGYTF. CDR3 nucleotide sequence: TGTGCCAGTAGTACTGGGGACAGTCTTAACTATGGCTACACCTTC.

The chain has TRBV2 and TRBJ2-1, with D uncertain. V shed 3 bases and J shed 3 bases, with 9 bases lying between them. The CDR3 runs 14 residues. Germline-derived CDR1 and CDR2 are SNHLY and FYNNEI. This chain's CDR3 is CASSERQSYNEQFF. The CDR3 DNA follows: TGTGCCAGCAGTGAGCGGCAGAGCTACAATGAGCAGTTCTTC.

This sequence joins TRBV12-5 and TRBJ2-5; D possibly corresponds to TRBD1 (6 bases). The CDR3 extends over 14 amino acids. Per the germline V gene, CDR1 is LGHNT and CDR2 is FRNRAP. With 2 bases removed from V and 5 bases from J, the gap between germline ends came to 12 bases. This chain's CDR3 is CASGLNLGAETQYF. The DNA for the CDR3 is TGTGCTAGTGGTTTGAATTTGGGGGCGGAGACCCAGTACTTC.

The V gene is TRBV4-2, the J gene TRBJ2-3, with D perhaps matching TRBD2 (5 bases). Trimming took 4 bases from V and 4 from J, leaving 18 bases between them. CDR1 LGHNA and CDR2 YNFKEQ come from the germline V gene. The CDR3 runs 16 residues. The CDR3 DNA sequence: TGTGCCAGCAGCCCCCGCAGCGGCATAGGGTCAGATACGCAGTATTTT. Encoded protein: CASSPRSGIGSDTQYF.

The chain recombines TRBV3-1 (or the pseudogene TRBV3-2) with TRBJ1-1, with D perhaps TRBD1 (5 bases). The CDR3 has 13 residues. V lost 6 bases and J lost 1, with 9 bases in between. Germline-derived CDR1 and CDR2 are LGHDT and YNNKEL (reference sequence). Here the CDR3 reads CASSNQGNTEAFF. In nucleotides, the CDR3 is TGTGCCAGCAGTAACCAGGGGAACACTGAAGCTTTCTTT.